This T cell receptor beta chain emerged from a study of beta chain features in type 1 diabetes (dated by TCRdb to the late 2010s). About the full investigation: No differences in mean age, gender distribution, total cell number or subset yield were found between patients and healthy donors. A total of roughly 100 million sorted cells were examined across all samples, and RNA yield correlated strongly with the number of cells per subset. Naive and central memory subsets were obtained from all 28 donors, but regulatory and stem cell-like memory subsets were isolated from only 8 patients and roughly 8 healthy donors. The study compared the TCRB repertoires of sorted circulating CD4+ T cell subsets in recently diagnosed type 1 diabetes patients with those in matched healthy donors.

The entire amount of isolated RNA was reverse transcribed using the High Capacity cDNA Reverse Transcription Kit, so the sequenced TCRB transcripts were expressed ones. Deep immunoSEQ sequencing was performed on naive, central memory and regulatory T cell samples, with an average of approximately 3.9 million total reads per sample. Sorted cells were lysed in RLT buffer and RNA was extracted with DNase-treated RNeasy Micro or Mini kits, depending on cell number. To prevent cross-contamination, each cell subset was processed individually, whereas patient and healthy donor samples were processed jointly. TCRB sequences were amplified from cDNA with the immunoSEQ multiplex PCR, producing 87-bp fragments spanning the CDR3 region. Sequencing of the amplicons was done on the Illumina HiSeq platform. Concerning the study's data processing: PCR bias was computationally corrected using synthetic template baselines, reads within Hamming distance 2 were collapsed, and singletons that could not be merged were discarded. By aligning reads against IMGT, V, D and J genes, CDR3 length, and insertions or deletions at six rearrangement sites were assigned. Within each subset, clonotype counts were normalized to sorted cell number, and only after that were true diversity and Gini coefficients computed with the tcR R package. Repertoire sharing was quantified using the overlap coefficient calculated on TCRB nucleotide sequences. TCRdb holds this immuneACCESS table with in-frame rearrangements only. Some clones are missing; in checked studies, unresolved V genes explain under half, and the rest has no known cause. V, J and clone size were drawn from that table, and D and trimming were deduced from the DNA. Counted in this sample were about 28,000 clones; less than 60% of them appeared once. The ten largest clones take up 1.3% to 1.5% of the sample.

The junction carries 15 bases between V and J, which are trimmed by 0 bases and 6 bases respectively. Its CDR3 holds 14 amino acids, cysteine through phenylalanine. This entry keeps only the CDR3 DNA: 42 bases, framed from base 1. CDR1 SQVTM and CDR2 ANQGSEA are derived from the germline V gene. Note on this clone: Its antigen has not been determined. No much larger clonotype is one base removed from it; base qualities were not supplied.

A single peripheral blood draw of 90 to 150 mL on average was collected from each donor into heparinised tubes. Naive, central memory, regulatory and stem cell-like memory CD4+ T cells were sorted on a BD FACSAria II using a panel including CD45RO, CCR7, CD25, CD127, CD95 and CD27. A purity above 95% was achieved for all sorted populations. PBMCs were separated immediately by Lymphoprep density gradient centrifugation and were stained directly, without being cultured. So that batch effects would be minimized, each experiment stained and sorted samples in pairs, pairing one healthy donor with one patient. Paper-wide results and their limitations: In all four CD4+ subsets, TCRB CDR3 length was moderately but significantly shorter in type 1 diabetes patients. Only small numbers of individuals were included in the HLA sub-analyses, which left unresolved whether HLA type had any influence on TCRB rearrangement. Because cDNA rather than genomic DNA was sequenced, highly expressing activated cells could have been over-represented, although no difference in activation and CD3 levels was found between groups. PCR may preferentially amplify shorter templates, but because patient and control samples were amplified and corrected together, any resulting skew would affect both groups equally. Naive, central memory and regulatory TCRB repertoires appeared to be more alike among patients than among healthy donors. Fewer insertions and more nucleotide deletions at VDJ recombination sites were observed in patients with type 1 diabetes, implying thymic rearrangement abnormalities.

The sample comprised Tregs from blood. In the paper's terms, the cell subset or site label means: regulatory CD4+ T cells. This TCR derives from a woman younger than 35 with type 1 diabetes. The receptor chain draws on TRBV29-1 and TRBJ2-7; D gene: possibly TRBD2, on 5 matching bases. The DNA sequence follows: TGCAGCGTTGAAGATTGGAGGACGTCCGGCGAGCAGTACTTC. Its coded protein is CSVEDWRTSGEQYF.